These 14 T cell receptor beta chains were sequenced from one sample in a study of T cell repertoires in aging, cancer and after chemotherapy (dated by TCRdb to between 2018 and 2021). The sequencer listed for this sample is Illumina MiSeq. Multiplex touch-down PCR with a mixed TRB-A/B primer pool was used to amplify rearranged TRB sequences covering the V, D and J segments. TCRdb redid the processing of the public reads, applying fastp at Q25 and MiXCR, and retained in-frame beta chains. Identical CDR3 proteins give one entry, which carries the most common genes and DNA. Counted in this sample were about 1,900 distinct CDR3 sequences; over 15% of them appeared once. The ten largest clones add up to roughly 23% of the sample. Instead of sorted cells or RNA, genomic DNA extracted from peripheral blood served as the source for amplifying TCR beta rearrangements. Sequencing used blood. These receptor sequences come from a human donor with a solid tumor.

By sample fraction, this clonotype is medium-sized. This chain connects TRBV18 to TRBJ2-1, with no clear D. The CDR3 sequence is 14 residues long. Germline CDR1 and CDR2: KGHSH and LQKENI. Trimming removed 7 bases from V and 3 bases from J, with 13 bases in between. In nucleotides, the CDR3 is TGTGCCAGCTTCGGACGGTCGAGCTACAATGAGCAGTTCTTC. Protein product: CASFGRSSYNEQFF.

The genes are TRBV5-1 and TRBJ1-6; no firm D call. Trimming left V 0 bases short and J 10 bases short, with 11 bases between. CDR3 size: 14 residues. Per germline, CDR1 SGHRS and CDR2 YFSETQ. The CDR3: CASSLGPSSSPLHF. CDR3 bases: TGCGCCAGCAGCTTGGGGCCTAGCTCGTCACCCCTCCACTTT.

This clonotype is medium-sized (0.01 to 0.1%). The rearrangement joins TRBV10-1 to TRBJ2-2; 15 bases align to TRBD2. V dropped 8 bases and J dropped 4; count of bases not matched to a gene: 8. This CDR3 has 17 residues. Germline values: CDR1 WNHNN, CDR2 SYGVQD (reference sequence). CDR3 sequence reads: CASRGTSGRCLTGELFF. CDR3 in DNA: TGCGCCAGCCGGGGGACTAGCGGGAGGTGTCTCACCGGGGAGCTGTTTTTT.

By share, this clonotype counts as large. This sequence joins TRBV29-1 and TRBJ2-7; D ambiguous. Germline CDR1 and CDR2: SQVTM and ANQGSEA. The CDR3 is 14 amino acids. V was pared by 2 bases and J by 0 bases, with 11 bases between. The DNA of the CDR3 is TGCAGCGTTGAAAGGTGCGGCAACTCCTACGAGCAGTACTTC. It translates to CSVERCGNSYEQYF.

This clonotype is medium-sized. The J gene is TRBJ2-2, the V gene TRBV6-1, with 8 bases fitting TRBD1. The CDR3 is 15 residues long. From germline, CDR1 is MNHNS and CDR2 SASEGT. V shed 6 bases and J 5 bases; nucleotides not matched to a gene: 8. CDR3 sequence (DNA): TGTGCCAGCAGCTTCGGACAGGGTGATACCGGGGAGCTGTTTTTT. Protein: CASSFGQGDTGELFF.

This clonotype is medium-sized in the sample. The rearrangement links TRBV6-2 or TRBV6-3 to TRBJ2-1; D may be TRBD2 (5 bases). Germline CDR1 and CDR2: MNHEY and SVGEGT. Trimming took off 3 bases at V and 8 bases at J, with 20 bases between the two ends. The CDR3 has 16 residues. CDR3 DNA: TGTGCCAGCAGTTATTCCGAGGTTACGGGGTTCGATGAGCAGTTCTTC. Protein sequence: CASSYSEVTGFDEQFF.

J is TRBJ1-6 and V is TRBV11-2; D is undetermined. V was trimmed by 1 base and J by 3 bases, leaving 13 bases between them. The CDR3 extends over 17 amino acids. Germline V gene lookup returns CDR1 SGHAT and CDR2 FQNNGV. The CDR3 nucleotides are TGTGCCAGCAGCTTAGTCCCGACACGCAGCTATAATTCACCCCTCCACTTT. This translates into CASSLVPTRSYNSPLHF.

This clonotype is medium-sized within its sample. CDR3 nucleotides: TGCAGTGCTAGCCCCGGAGGAACCAAAAACATTCAGTACTTC. Residues: CSASPGGTKNIQYF. V usage is TRBV20-1 and J usage is TRBJ2-4, with D possibly being TRBD2 (5 bases). V was trimmed by 3 bases and J by 2 bases, leaving 11 bases between them. This CDR3 contains 14 residues. Germline CDR1 reads DFQATT; CDR2 reads SNEGSKA (reference sequence).

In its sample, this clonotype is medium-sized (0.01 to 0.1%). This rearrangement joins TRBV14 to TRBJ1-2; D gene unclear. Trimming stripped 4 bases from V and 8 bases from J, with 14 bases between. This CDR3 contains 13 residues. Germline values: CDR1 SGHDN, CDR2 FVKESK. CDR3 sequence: CASSPLGVGGYTF. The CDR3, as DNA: TGTGCCAGCAGCCCCCTCGGGGTCGGGGGCTACACCTTC.

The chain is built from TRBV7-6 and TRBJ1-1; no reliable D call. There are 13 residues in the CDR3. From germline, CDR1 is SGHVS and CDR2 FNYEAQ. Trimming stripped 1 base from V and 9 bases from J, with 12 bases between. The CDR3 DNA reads TGTGCCAGCAGCTTAGAACTTGGAACGCAAGCTTTCTTT. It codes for CASSLELGTQAFF. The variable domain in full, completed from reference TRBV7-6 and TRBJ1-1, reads GAGVSQSPRYKVTKRGQDVALRCDPISGHVSLYWYRQALGQGPEFLTYFNYEAQQDKSGLPNDRFSAERPEGSISTLTIQRTEQRDSAMYRCASSLELGTQAFFGQGTRLTVV.

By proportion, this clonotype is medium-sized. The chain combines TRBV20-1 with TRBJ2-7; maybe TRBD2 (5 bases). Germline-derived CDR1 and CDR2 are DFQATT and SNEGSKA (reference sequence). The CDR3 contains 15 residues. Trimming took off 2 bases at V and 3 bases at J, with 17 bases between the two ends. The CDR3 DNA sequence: TGCAGTGCTAGACCCCGAGGAGGCATTTACTACGAGCAGTACTTC. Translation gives CSARPRGGIYYEQYF.

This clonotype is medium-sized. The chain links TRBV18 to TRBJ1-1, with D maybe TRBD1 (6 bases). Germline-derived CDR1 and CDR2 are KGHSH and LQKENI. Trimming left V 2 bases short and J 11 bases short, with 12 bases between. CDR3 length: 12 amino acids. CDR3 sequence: CASSPGGVEAFF. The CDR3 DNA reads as TGTGCCAGCTCACCAGGGGGCGTAGAGGCTTTCTTT.

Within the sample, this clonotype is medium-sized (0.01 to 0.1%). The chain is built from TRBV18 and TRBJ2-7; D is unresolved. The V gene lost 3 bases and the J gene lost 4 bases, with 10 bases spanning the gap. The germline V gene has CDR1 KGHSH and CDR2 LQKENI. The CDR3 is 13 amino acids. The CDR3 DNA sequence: TGTGCCAGCTCACCGGCCAGCACTTACGAGCAGTACTTC. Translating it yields CASSPASTYEQYF.

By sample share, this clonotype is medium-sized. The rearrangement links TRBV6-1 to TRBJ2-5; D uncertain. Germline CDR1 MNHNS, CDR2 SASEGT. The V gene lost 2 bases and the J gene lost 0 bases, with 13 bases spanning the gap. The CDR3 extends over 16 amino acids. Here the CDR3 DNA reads TGTGCCAGCAGTGAATCCCCGTTTACGTACCAAGAGACCCAGTACTTC. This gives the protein CASSESPFTYQETQYF.